A single TCR beta chain is shown here with its context. Its antigen remains unidentified. Per-base quality was not reported, and no clone a single base away is much larger than it. The CDR3 numbers 12 residues from cysteine through phenylalanine. The sequence is cut down to CDR3 DNA, 36 bases in frame from base 1. CDR1 is given as LGHNT and CDR2 as FRNRAP, both from the germline V gene. Cut back by 5 bases and 2 bases, the V and J ends lie 7 bases apart. The record originates from a study of cytotoxic CD8 clonotypes in ibrutinib-treated CLL (dated by TCRdb to the early 2020s). Some background on the complete study: The cohort was composed of some ten relapsed/refractory and fewer than 16 treatment-naive patients; IGHV unmutated status was identified in some 17 patients. Longitudinal samples were available for about 30% of the 86 trial participants. Cryopreserved peripheral blood mononuclear cells were obtained prior to treatment, at the time of response, and at either disease progression or sustained remission. Samples averaged approximately 250,000 productive templates and approximately 100,000 productive rearrangements. Response samples were obtained after a median of approximately eleven months of treatment, with a range of about 6 to 36 months. Responses were partial in approximately 24 patients and complete in 2; after median approximately 66 months follow-up, about 14 stayed in remission and approximately 12 progressed. Every remission and progressive disease sample was obtained while ibrutinib was still being received by the patients. The investigation overall reported the following: Lymph node repertoires were not examined, and the timing of sampling was not matched between patients in sustained remission and those whose disease progressed. Public clonotypes were rare and either shrank or stayed stable during treatment, and the rise in clonality at ibrutinib response reflected expansion of private clonotypes. An increase in clonality was observed at ibrutinib response, with clonality remaining stable during sustained remission and falling back toward baseline at progression. At baseline, clonality was higher than in age-matched healthy donors and showed a strong correlation with circulating CD8+ T-cell counts.

A MiSeq instrument was used for deep resolution sequencing, which targeted depths ranging from 1 in 1 million up to 1 in 200,000 T cells, with coverage averaging 10x for each clonotype. The immunoSEQ hsTCRB Kit was used to generate TCR beta libraries. Turning to the authors' computational methods: ImmunoSEQ Data Assistant and ImmunoSEQ Analyzer were used for data analysis, and V, D and J genes were assigned according to IMGT definitions. Clonality, with values ranging from 0 to 1, was calculated as one minus the normalized Shannon entropy of productive rearrangement frequencies. Only overrepresented clonotypes making up at least 0.05% of each patient's repertoire were included in the public clonotype analysis. Repertoires from approximately 12 age-matched healthy donors in immuneACCESS were used as clonality controls. In TCRdb, the immuneACCESS table is reduced to in-frame sequences with V and J assigned. These tables do not hold every clone; where another copy was compared, an unresolved V gene accounts for under half, and the others remain unexplained. V and J calls and clone size are given by that table; D and trimming were obtained from the DNA. The sample includes approximately 100,000 clones, with about 78% observed a single time. About 30% of the sample comes from the top ten.

The sample's time point label, in plain terms: about a year on ibrutinib. Approximately 2 micrograms of genomic DNA were extracted from cryopreserved PBMCs for TCR beta library preparation. Longitudinal blood samples from CLL patients on ibrutinib monotherapy were analyzed using high-throughput TCR beta sequencing. The patients took part in an open-label, single-center phase 2 trial of ibrutinib monotherapy. The rearranged segments are TRBV12-5 and TRBJ2-7; the D gene cannot be named for sure. This sequence originates from a human donor with chronic lymphocytic leukemia. The sequencing used PBMCs, collected after 12 months of ibrutinib treatment. The DNA reads as follows: TGTGCTAGTGGTCATACAGCCTACGAGCAGTACTTC. This translates into CASGHTAYEQYF. The full variable domain, with segments outside the CDR3 supplied by the reference TRBV12-5 and TRBJ2-7 proteins, appears as DARVTQTPRHKVTEMGQEVTMRCQPILGHNTVFWYRQTMMQGLELLAYFRNRAPLDDSGMPKDRFSAEMPDATLATLKIQPSEPRDSAVYFCASGHTAYEQYFGPGTRLTVT.